This TCR beta chain emerged from a study of shared clonotypes between healthy human individuals. Study findings and constraints: Sampling covered blood only; tissue repertoires likely differ.

There are 13 residues in the CDR3. Germline CDR1 and CDR2: SQVTM and ANQGSEA. V was pared by 4 bases and J by 7 bases, with 14 bases between. The repertoire was sequenced with immunoSEQ multiplex PCR; TCRdb's copy has only in-frame clones and lacks some. This sample carries about 820,000 clones, 80% to 95% of them seen once, and the ten largest clones take less than 25%. This clone was counted only a few times. Antigen specificity is unknown. CD45RO-negative cells were positively selected for CCR7, leaving out terminally differentiated effector memory CD45RA+ cells. The chain combines TRBV29-1 with TRBJ2-1; D is unresolved. Sequencing was performed on naive CD8+ T cells sorted from blood. The clonotype comes from a young man in good health. The CDR3 is CSVASDYQNEQFF. The DNA for the CDR3 is TGCAGCGTTGCTTCCGATTATCAAAATGAGCAGTTCTTC.